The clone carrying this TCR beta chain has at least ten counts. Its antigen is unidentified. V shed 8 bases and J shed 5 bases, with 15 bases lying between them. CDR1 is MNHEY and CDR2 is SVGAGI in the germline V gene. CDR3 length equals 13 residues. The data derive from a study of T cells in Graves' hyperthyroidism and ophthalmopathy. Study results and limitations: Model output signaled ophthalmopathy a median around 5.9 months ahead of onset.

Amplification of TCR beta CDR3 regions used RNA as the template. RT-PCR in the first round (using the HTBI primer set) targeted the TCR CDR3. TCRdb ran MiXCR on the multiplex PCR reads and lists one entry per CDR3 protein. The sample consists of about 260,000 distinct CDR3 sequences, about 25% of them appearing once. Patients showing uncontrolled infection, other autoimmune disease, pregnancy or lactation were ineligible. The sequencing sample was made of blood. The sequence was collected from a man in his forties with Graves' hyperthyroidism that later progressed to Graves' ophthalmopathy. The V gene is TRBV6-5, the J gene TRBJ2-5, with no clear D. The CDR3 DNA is TGTGCCAGCTCATTTGGATGGCGGGAGACCCAGTACTTC. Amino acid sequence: CASSFGWRETQYF.